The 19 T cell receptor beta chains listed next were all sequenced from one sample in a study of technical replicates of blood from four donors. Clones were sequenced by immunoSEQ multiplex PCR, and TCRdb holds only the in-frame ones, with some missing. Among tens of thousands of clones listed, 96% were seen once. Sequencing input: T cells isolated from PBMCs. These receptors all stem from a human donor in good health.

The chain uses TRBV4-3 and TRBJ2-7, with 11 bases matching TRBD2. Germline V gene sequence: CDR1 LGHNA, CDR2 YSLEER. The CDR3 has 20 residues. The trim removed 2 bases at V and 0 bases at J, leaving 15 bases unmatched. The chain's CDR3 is CASSQIWGLAEYENSYEQYF. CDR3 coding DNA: TGCGCCAGCAGCCAAATTTGGGGACTAGCGGAATACGAAAACTCCTACGAGCAGTACTTC.

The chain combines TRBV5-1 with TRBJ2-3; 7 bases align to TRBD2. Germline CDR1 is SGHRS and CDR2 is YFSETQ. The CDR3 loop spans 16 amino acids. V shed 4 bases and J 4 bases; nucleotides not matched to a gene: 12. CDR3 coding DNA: TGCGCCAGCAGCCCGTGGGGTCTAGCGGATCCAGATACGCAGTATTTT. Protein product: CASSPWGLADPDTQYF.

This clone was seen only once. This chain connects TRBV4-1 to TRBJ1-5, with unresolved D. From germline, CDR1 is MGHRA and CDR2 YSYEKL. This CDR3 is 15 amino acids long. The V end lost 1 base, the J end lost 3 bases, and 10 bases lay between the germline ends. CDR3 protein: CASSQAPHVNQPQHF. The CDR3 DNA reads TGCGCCAGCAGCCAAGCCCCCCATGTCAATCAGCCCCAGCATTTT.

CDR3: CSGGIAGGEQYF. The CDR3 nucleotides are TGCAGCGGAGGGATAGCGGGAGGCGAGCAGTACTTC. The chain links TRBV29-1 to TRBJ2-7, with 10 bases matching TRBD2. Germline-derived CDR1 and CDR2 are SQVTM and ANQGSEA. Trimming at V came to 7 bases and at J to 6 bases, leaving 6 bases not matched to a gene. This CDR3 contains 12 residues.

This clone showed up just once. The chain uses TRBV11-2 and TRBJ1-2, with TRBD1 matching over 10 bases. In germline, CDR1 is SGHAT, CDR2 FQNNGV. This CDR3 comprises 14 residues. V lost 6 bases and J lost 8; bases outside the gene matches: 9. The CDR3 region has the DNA TGTGCCAGCAGACTTGACAGGGGGCGTCAGGGCTACACCTTC. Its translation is CASRLDRGRQGYTF.

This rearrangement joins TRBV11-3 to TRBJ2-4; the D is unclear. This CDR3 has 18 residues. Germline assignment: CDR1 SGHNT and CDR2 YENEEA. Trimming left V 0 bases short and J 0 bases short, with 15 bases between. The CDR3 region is CASSLDFYEALAKNIQYF. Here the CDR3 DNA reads TGTGCCAGCAGCTTAGATTTCTATGAGGCCCTAGCCAAAAACATTCAGTACTTC.

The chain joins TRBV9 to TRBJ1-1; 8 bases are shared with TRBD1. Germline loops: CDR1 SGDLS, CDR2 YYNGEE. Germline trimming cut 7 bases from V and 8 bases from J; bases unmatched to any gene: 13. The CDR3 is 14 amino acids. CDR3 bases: TGTGCCAGCCAGGGTGGGGGCCCAGGGGGCGAAGCTTTCTTT. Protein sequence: CASQGGGPGGEAFF.

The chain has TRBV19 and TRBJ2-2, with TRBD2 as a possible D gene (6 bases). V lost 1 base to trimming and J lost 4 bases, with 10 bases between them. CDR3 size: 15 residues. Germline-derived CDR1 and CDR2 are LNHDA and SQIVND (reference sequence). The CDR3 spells CASSIVEGRTGELFF. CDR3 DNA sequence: TGTGCCAGTAGTATAGTGGAGGGGCGCACCGGGGAGCTGTTTTTT.

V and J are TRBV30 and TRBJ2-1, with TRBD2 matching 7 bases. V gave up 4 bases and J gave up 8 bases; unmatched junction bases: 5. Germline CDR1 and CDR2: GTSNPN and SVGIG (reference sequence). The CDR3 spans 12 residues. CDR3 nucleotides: TGTGCCTGGAAAAAGGGAGGGCATGAGCAGTTCTTC. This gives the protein CAWKKGGHEQFF.

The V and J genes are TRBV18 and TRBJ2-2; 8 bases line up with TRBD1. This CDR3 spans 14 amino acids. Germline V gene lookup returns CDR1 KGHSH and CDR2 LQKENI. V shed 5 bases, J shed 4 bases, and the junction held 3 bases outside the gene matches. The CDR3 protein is CASSVDRVTGELFF. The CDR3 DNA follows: TGTGCCAGCTCAGTGGACAGGGTCACCGGGGAGCTGTTTTTT.

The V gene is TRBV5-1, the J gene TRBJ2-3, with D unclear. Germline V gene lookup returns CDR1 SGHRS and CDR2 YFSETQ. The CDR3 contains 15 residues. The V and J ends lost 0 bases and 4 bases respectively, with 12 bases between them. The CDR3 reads CASSLGSIGPDTQYF. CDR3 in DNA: TGCGCCAGCAGCTTGGGATCGATTGGGCCAGATACGCAGTATTTT. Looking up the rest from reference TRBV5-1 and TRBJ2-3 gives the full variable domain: KAGVTQTPRYLIKTRGQQVTLSCSPISGHRSVSWYQQTPGQGLQFLFEYFSETQRNKGNFPGRFSGRQFSNSRSEMNVSTLELGDSALYLCASSLGSIGPDTQYFGPGTRLTVL.

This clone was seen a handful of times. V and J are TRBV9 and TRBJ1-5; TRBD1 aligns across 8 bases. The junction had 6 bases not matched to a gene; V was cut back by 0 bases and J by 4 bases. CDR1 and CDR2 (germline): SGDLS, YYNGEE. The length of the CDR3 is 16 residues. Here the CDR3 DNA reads TGTGCCAGCAGCGTAGGCACAGGGGGAAGAAATCAGCCCCAGCATTTT. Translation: CASSVGTGGRNQPQHF.

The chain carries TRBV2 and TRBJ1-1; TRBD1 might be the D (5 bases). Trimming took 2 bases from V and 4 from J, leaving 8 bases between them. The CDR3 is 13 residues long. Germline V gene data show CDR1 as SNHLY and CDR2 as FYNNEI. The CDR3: CASSEMGGTEAFF. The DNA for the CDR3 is TGTGCCAGCAGTGAAATGGGGGGCACTGAAGCTTTCTTT.

The CDR3 DNA reads as TGTGCCAGTAGGACCGACAGAAGAGGTGAGCAGTACTTC. Translation gives CASRTDRRGEQYF. The rearrangement joins TRBV19 to TRBJ2-7; a possible D gene is TRBD1 (5 bases). The CDR3 covers 13 residues. Between the trimmed V and J ends, which lost 6 bases and 7 bases, there was a span of 16 bases. Germline loops: CDR1 LNHDA, CDR2 SQIVND (reference sequence).

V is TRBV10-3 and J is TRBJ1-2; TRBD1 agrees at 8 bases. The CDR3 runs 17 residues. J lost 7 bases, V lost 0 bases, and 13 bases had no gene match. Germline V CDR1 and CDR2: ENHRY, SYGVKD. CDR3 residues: CAISESLPKDRGLGYTF. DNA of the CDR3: TGTGCCATCAGTGAGTCCCTACCAAAAGACAGGGGTCTTGGCTACACCTTC.

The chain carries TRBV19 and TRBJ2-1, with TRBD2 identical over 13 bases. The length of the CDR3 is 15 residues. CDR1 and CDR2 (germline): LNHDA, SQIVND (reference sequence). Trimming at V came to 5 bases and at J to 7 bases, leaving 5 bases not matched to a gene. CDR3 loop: CASSGTSGIGNEQFF. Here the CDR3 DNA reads TGTGCCAGTAGTGGGACTAGCGGGATAGGGAATGAGCAGTTCTTC.

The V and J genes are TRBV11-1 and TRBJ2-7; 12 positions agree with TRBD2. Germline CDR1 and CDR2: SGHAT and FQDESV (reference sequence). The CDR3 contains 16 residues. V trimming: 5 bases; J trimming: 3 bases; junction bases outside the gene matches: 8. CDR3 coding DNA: TGTGCCAGCAGCCTTGGACTAGCGGGATCTTTCTACGAGCAGTACTTC. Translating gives CASSLGLAGSFYEQYF.

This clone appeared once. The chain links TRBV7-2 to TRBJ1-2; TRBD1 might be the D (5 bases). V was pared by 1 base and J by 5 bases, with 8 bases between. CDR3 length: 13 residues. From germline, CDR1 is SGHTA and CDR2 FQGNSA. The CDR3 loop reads CASSLGQIYGYTF. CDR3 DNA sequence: TGTGCCAGCAGCTTAGGACAGATATATGGCTACACCTTC.

This chain's CDR3 is CASSQGGGYTF. The CDR3 nucleotides read TGTGCCAGCAGCCAGGGTGGCGGCTACACCTTC. The V gene is TRBV6-6, the J gene TRBJ1-2; D is perhaps TRBD1 (5 bases). Trimming took 6 bases from V and 8 from J, leaving 10 bases between them. There are 11 residues in the CDR3. Germline CDR1 and CDR2: MNHNY and SVGAGI (reference sequence).